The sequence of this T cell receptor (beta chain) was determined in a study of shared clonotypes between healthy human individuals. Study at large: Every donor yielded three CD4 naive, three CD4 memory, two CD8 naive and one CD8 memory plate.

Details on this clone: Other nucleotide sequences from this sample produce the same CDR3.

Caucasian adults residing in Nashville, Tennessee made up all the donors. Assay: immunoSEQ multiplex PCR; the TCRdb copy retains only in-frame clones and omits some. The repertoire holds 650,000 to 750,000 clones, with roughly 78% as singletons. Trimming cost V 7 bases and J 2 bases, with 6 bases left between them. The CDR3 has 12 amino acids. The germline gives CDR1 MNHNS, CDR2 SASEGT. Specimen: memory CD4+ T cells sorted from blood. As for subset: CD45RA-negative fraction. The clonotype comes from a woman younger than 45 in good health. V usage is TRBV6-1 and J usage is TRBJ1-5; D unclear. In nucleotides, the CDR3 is TGTGCCAGCAACCTCGGCAATCAGCCCCAGCATTTT. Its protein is CASNLGNQPQHF.